Included here is one T cell receptor beta chain sequence, with context. cDNA serving as the sequencing template came from extracted, reverse transcribed RNA. The repertoire was sequenced with immunoSEQ multiplex PCR; TCRdb's copy has only in-frame clones and lacks some. Here the sample spans 170,000 or so clones, about 63% being singletons. The entry originates in a study of CD8+ T cells in alopecia areata. Study-wide background: Tofacitinib therapy lasting 6 to 18 months was followed by 6 months off drug.

The CDR3 runs 14 residues. Deletions cut 0 bases from V and 5 bases from J, with 10 bases between. Germline V CDR1 and CDR2: LNHNV, YYDKDF (reference sequence). The V gene is TRBV15, the J gene TRBJ1-2, with D maybe TRBD1 (6 bases). The receptor was derived from a human donor with alopecia areata. This specimen consisted of CD4+ T cells sorted from blood, obtained at week 0. CDR3: CATSRDTQGYGYTF. Here the CDR3 DNA reads TGTGCCACCAGCAGAGATACACAGGGTTATGGCTACACCTTC. Combining the CDR3 with reference TRBV15 and TRBJ1-2 gives the whole variable domain DAMVIQNPRYQVTQFGKPVTLSCSQTLNHNVMYWYQQKSSQAPKLLFHYYDKDFNNEADTPDNFQSRRPNTSFCFLDIRSPGLGDTAMYLCATSRDTQGYGYTFGSGTRLTVV.